Following are 31 T cell receptor beta chains from one sample sequenced in a study of graft-versus-host responses after intestinal transplantation. Generated by immunoSEQ multiplex PCR, the TCRdb table keeps only in-frame clones and is missing some. The sample carries 90,000 to 150,000 clones, roughly 91% recorded once. Antigens for these TCRs are unknown. This material consisted of unstimulated CD4+ T cells sorted from spleen or lymph node cells, taken before intestinal transplant. Every receptor here comes from a human donor who received an intestinal transplant.

Regarding this clone: The junction departs from the called germline gene at one end, perhaps through a read error. The same CDR3 is also encoded by other DNA sequences in this sample. This chain joins TRBV7-6 and TRBJ1-5, with TRBD1 matching 8 bases. This CDR3 comprises 14 residues. CDR1 is SGHVS and CDR2 is FNYEAQ in the germline V gene. CDR3 amino acids: CASSMTGEHQPQHF. The CDR3 nucleotides are TGTGCTAGCAGTATGACAGGGGAGCATCAGCCCCAGCATTTT.

The chain employs TRBV9 and TRBJ1-4, with D maybe TRBD1 (5 bases). V was cut by 3 bases and J by 5 bases, with 11 bases left in between. CDR3 length: 14 residues. Germline CDR1 reads SGDLS; CDR2 reads YYNGEE. CDR3 sequence (DNA): TGTGCCAGCAGCGAGGGGAGGAACAATGAAAAACTGTTTTTT. This codes for CASSEGRNNEKLFF.

For this clone: At one end the junction does not follow the germline gene, possibly because of a read error. The chain employs TRBV5-6 and TRBJ2-7; no reliable D call. From germline, CDR1 is SGHDT and CDR2 YYEEEE. The length of the CDR3 is 16 residues. The CDR3 is CASSLSPNGRSSPLFF. In DNA form, the CDR3 reads TGTGCCAGCAGCTTATCGCCCAATGGCCGGTCCTCCCCCCTCTTCTTC.

The chain has TRBV2 and TRBJ2-7; D gene ambiguous. V dropped 0 bases and J dropped 9 bases, with 12 bases sitting between them. The germline V gene encodes CDR1 SNHLY and CDR2 FYNNEI. CDR3 size: 13 residues. The CDR3 region is CASSEAVAARQYF. The CDR3 nucleotides read TGTGCCAGCAGTGAAGCGGTTGCGGCCCGGCAGTACTTC.

CDR3 sequence: CASSLGGGGPYEQYF. The CDR3 region has the DNA TGTGCCAGCAGCTTGGGGGGGGGCGGGCCCTACGAGCAGTACTTC. The rearrangement uses TRBV5-4 and TRBJ2-7; tentatively, D is TRBD2 (7 bases). Germline CDR1 and CDR2: SGHNT and YYREEE (reference sequence). V was shortened by 0 bases and J by 2 bases, with 12 bases between the two germline ends. There are 15 residues in the CDR3.

The chain has TRBV4-2 and TRBJ2-4; TRBD2 is a possible D gene (5 bases). V lost 3 bases to trimming and J lost 0 bases, with 12 bases between them. Per the germline V gene, CDR1 is LGHNA and CDR2 is YNFKEQ. The length of the CDR3 is 16 residues. Here the CDR3 DNA reads TGTGCCAGCAGCCAGCCCTTTGGACTAGCCAAAAACATTCAGTACTTC. The encoded protein is CASSQPFGLAKNIQYF.

The chain recombines TRBV30 with TRBJ1-4; 7 bases map to TRBD1. Germline loops: CDR1 GTSNPN, CDR2 SVGIG (reference sequence). V shed 3 bases and J 7 bases; nucleotides not matched to a gene: 2. This CDR3 spans 12 amino acids. The CDR3, as DNA: TGTGCCTGGAGACAGGGGTTTGAAAAACTGTTTTTT. This sequence encodes CAWRQGFEKLFF.

The chain carries TRBV14 and TRBJ1-2, with unresolved D. Germline lookup yields CDR1 SGHDN and CDR2 FVKESK. The CDR3 length is 16 residues. V gave up 4 bases and J gave up 4 bases, with 19 bases separating them. The CDR3: CASSPARARASYGYTF. CDR3 nucleotides: TGTGCCAGCAGCCCCGCCCGGGCCCGAGCGTCCTATGGCTACACCTTC.

This chain uses TRBV7-6 with TRBJ2-5; 7 nucleotides align to TRBD2. This CDR3 is 15 amino acids long. The trim removed 5 bases at V and 1 base at J, leaving 7 bases unmatched. CDR1 and CDR2 from the germline V gene are SGHVS and FNYEAQ. Here the CDR3 reads CASSPPASGQETQYF. The CDR3 DNA reads TGTGCCAGCAGCCCTCCGGCTAGCGGCCAAGAGACCCAGTACTTC.

This clone showed up just once. The chain couples TRBV30 to TRBJ2-4; tentatively, D is TRBD1 or TRBD2 (5 bases each). Germline values: CDR1 GTSNPN, CDR2 SVGIG (reference sequence). The CDR3 consists of 11 residues. CDR3 amino acids: CAWSGANIQYF. In nucleotides, the CDR3 is TGTGCTTGGTCCGGGGCCAACATTCAGTACTTC.

CDR3 loop: CASSFEAVTSNEQFF. The CDR3 DNA reads as TGTGCCAGCAGTTTCGAGGCGGTGACATCCAATGAGCAGTTCTTC. This chain connects TRBV27 to TRBJ2-1; D remains unclear. Trimming left V 3 bases short and J 6 bases short, with 15 bases between. The CDR3 has 15 residues. Germline CDR1 reads MNHEY; CDR2 reads SMNVEV (reference sequence).

The chain employs TRBV28 and TRBJ2-3; D possibly corresponds to TRBD1 (5 bases). Germline loops: CDR1 MDHEN, CDR2 SYDVKM. The V and J ends lost 4 bases and 0 bases respectively, with 11 bases between them. The CDR3 sequence is 15 residues long. The CDR3 sequence is CASSSPGQSTDTQYF. CDR3 DNA sequence: TGTGCCAGCAGTTCCCCAGGGCAGAGCACAGATACGCAGTATTTT. Supplemented by reference TRBV28 and TRBJ2-3, the full variable domain reads DVKVTQSSRYLVKRTGEKVFLECVQDMDHENMFWYRQDPGLGLRLIYFSYDVKMKEKGDIPEGYSVSREKKERFSLILESASTNQTSMYLCASSSPGQSTDTQYFGPGTRLTVL.

The V gene is TRBV19, the J gene TRBJ2-7, with 9 positions matching TRBD1. Trimming at V came to 4 bases and at J to 7 bases, leaving 8 bases not matched to a gene. This CDR3 spans 14 amino acids. Germline lookup yields CDR1 LNHDA and CDR2 SQIVND (reference sequence). This CDR3 is CASSRGTGSGEQYF. The CDR3 bases are TGTGCCAGTAGTAGAGGGACAGGGTCTGGGGAGCAGTACTTC.

This clone was picked up one time. This chain connects TRBV18 to TRBJ2-7; TRBD1 is a possible D gene (6 bases). The CDR3 is 13 amino acids. The ends were cut back, 0 bases at V and 6 bases at J, with 9 bases in the middle. Germline lookup yields CDR1 KGHSH and CDR2 LQKENI. This chain's CDR3 is CASSPPTGTEQYF. CDR3 coding DNA: TGTGCCAGCTCACCACCTACAGGGACCGAGCAGTACTTC.

This sequence joins TRBV30 and TRBJ2-2, with D possibly TRBD1 on 5 matching bases. The CDR3 consists of 14 residues. Trimming cost V 0 bases and J 4 bases, with 9 bases left between them. Germline V lookup: CDR1 GTSNPN, CDR2 SVGIG (reference sequence). CDR3 loop: CAWSVTVSTGELFF. The CDR3 DNA is TGTGCCTGGAGTGTGACAGTAAGCACCGGGGAGCTGTTTTTT.

The V call is TRBV4-1, the J call TRBJ1-2; D unresolved. Between the trimmed V and J ends, which lost 0 bases and 8 bases, there was a span of 19 bases. This CDR3 has 16 amino acids. Germline V gives CDR1 MGHRA, CDR2 YSYEKL. This CDR3 is CASSQDGLPLTRGYTF. The CDR3 DNA sequence: TGCGCCAGCAGCCAAGATGGACTGCCCCTCACACGGGGCTACACCTTC.

The CDR3 DNA reads TGTGCCAGCATGAGGGACAGGGAGGACAATGAGCAGTTCTTC. This codes for CASMRDREDNEQFF. The J gene is TRBJ2-1, the V gene TRBV2; 9 positions match TRBD1. CDR3 size: 14 residues. Trimming cost V 7 bases and J 5 bases; bases outside gene matches: 6. The germline V gene encodes CDR1 SNHLY and CDR2 FYNNEI.

J is TRBJ1-3 and V is TRBV7-9; unclear D gene. Germline V CDR1 and CDR2: SEHNR, FQNEAQ (reference sequence). The CDR3 is 13 amino acids. V shed 7 bases and J shed 0 bases, with 7 bases lying between them. The CDR3 here is CASNPSSGNTIYF. CDR3 DNA: TGTGCCAGCAACCCAAGCTCTGGAAACACCATATATTTT. The full variable domain, completed using reference TRBV7-9 and TRBJ1-3, is DTGVSQNPRHKITKRGQNVTFRCDPISEHNRLYWYRQTLGQGPEFLTYFQNEAQLEKSRLLSDRFSAERPKGSFSTLEIQRTEQGDSAMYLCASNPSSGNTIYFGEGSWLTVV.

The V and J genes are TRBV6-1 and TRBJ1-1, with D perhaps matching TRBD1 (6 bases). The CDR3 is 14 residues long. Germline loops: CDR1 MNHNS, CDR2 SASEGT. V lost 4 bases and J 4 bases, leaving 13 bases between the germline ends. In DNA form, the CDR3 reads TGTGCCAGCAGTGTTCCCAGGGGTAGCACTGAAGCTTTCTTT. Residues: CASSVPRGSTEAFF.

The chain links TRBV11-1 to TRBJ2-3; D is perhaps TRBD2 (5 bases). There are 14 residues in the CDR3. In germline, CDR1 is SGHAT, CDR2 FQDESV (reference sequence). The ends were cut back, 3 bases at V and 0 bases at J, with 7 bases in the middle. The CDR3 loop reads CASSLGSSTDTQYF. CDR3 DNA: TGTGCCAGCAGCTTGGGGAGCAGCACAGATACGCAGTATTTT.

This sequence joins TRBV2 and TRBJ2-3; 8 positions match TRBD2. CDR1 and CDR2 (germline): SNHLY, FYNNEI. The V segment lost 7 bases and the J segment 4 bases; nucleotides outside the gene matches: 7. This CDR3 spans 14 amino acids. The CDR3 DNA reads TGTGCCAGCAATTTAGCGGGGTGGCCAGATACGCAGTATTTT. Its translation: CASNLAGWPDTQYF. The entire variable domain, with the rest obtained from reference TRBV2 and TRBJ2-3, is as follows: EPEVTQTPSHQVTQMGQEVILRCVPISNHLYFYWYRQILGQKVEFLVSFYNNEISEKSEIFDDQFSVERPDGSNFTLKIRSTKLEDSAMYFCASNLAGWPDTQYFGPGTRLTVL.

The rearrangement uses TRBV18 and TRBJ2-7; weak D call: TRBD2 (5 bases). V was clipped by 4 bases and J by 0 bases, with 16 bases between them. CDR3 length: 16 residues. The germline V gene has CDR1 KGHSH and CDR2 LQKENI. CDR3 in DNA: TGTGCCAGCTCACTGGGTCCCGGACTCTTCTCCTACGAGCAGTACTTC. Protein: CASSLGPGLFSYEQYF.

This clone was seen only once. This chain joins TRBV14 and TRBJ2-5, with 7 nucleotides matching TRBD2. V lost 0 bases to trimming and J lost 5 bases; unmatched junction nucleotides: 12. The germline gives CDR1 SGHDN, CDR2 FVKESK. The CDR3 sequence is 17 residues long. The DNA of the CDR3 is TGTGCCAGCAGCCAAGATCGTGGCGGGAGCTGGGTTGAGACCCAGTACTTC. This encodes CASSQDRGGSWVETQYF.

The gene calls are TRBV21-1 and TRBJ1-2. TRBV21-1 is a recognized pseudogene. The CDR3 is made up of 14 amino acids. CDR3 in amino acids: CASSIREGSYGYTF. DNA for the CDR3: TGTGCCAGCAGCATACGAGAGGGGAGCTATGGCTACACCTTC.

The V gene is TRBV6-1, the J gene TRBJ1-4; D ambiguous. The germline CDR1 and CDR2 sequences are MNHNS and SASEGT. The CDR3 has 13 amino acids. CDR3 DNA sequence: TGTGGAGTGACCCCTCGGGGTGGTGAAAAACTGTTTTTT. Its protein is CGVTPRGGEKLFF.

The chain recombines TRBV11-1 with TRBJ2-6; 7 bases map to TRBD2. CDR3 size: 15 residues. Germline V gene data show CDR1 as SGHAT and CDR2 as FQDESV (reference sequence). J gave up 2 bases and V 5 bases, and 3 bases lay outside the gene matches. The CDR3 reads CASSPGRAGANVLTF. CDR3 bases: TGTGCCAGCAGCCCGGGGAGGGCTGGGGCCAACGTCCTGACTTTC.

The rearrangement links TRBV5-1 to TRBJ1-2, with 8 bases lining up with TRBD1. The V gene's germline CDR1 is SGHRS and CDR2 YFSETQ. V gave up 5 bases and J gave up 4 bases; unmatched junction bases: 19. The CDR3 totals 18 residues. The CDR3 reads CASSHRPGGAGGSYGYTF. The CDR3 DNA is TGCGCCAGCAGTCACCGCCCAGGGGGCGCGGGAGGCTCCTATGGCTACACCTTC.

This clone came up once. V gene TRBV6-5 combines with J gene TRBJ1-2; D not certain. V dropped 0 bases and J dropped 8 bases, with 10 bases sitting between them. The CDR3 contains 13 residues. Germline CDR1 MNHEY, CDR2 SVGAGI. CDR3 sequence (DNA): TGTGCCAGCAGTTACTCTTGGATGGGAGGCTACACCTTC. It is translated as CASSYSWMGGYTF.

The V and J genes are TRBV5-1 and TRBJ2-3, with 7 bases aligning to TRBD1. CDR1 and CDR2 from the germline V gene are SGHRS and YFSETQ. The junction had 12 bases not matched to a gene; V was cut back by 4 bases and J by 4 bases. The CDR3 sequence is 16 residues long. As DNA, the CDR3 is TGCGCCAGCAGCACCCACACGACAGGGTATGCAGATACGCAGTATTTT. This encodes CASSTHTTGYADTQYF. The full variable domain, rest sourced from reference TRBV5-1 and TRBJ2-3, is KAGVTQTPRYLIKTRGQQVTLSCSPISGHRSVSWYQQTPGQGLQFLFEYFSETQRNKGNFPGRFSGRQFSNSRSEMNVSTLELGDSALYLCASSTHTTGYADTQYFGPGTRLTVL.

This chain connects TRBV5-1 to TRBJ2-5; TRBD2 matches at 11 bases. V shed 4 bases, J shed 5 bases, and the junction held 7 bases outside the gene matches. The CDR3 covers 15 residues. Germline V lookup: CDR1 SGHRS, CDR2 YFSETQ. CDR3 protein: CASSILAGGWETQYF. In DNA, the CDR3 is TGCGCCAGCAGCATCCTAGCGGGAGGTTGGGAGACCCAGTACTTC.

The chain links TRBV7-6 to TRBJ2-7; 8 nucleotides align to TRBD1. The CDR3 length is 15 residues. Germline assignment: CDR1 SGHVS and CDR2 FNYEAQ. The V gene end was trimmed by 4 bases and the J gene end by 5 bases; junction bases not matched to a gene: 10. The CDR3 DNA sequence: TGTGCCAGCAGCTCGATCGGGACAGGTACCAACGAGCAGTACTTC. As protein: CASSSIGTGTNEQYF. Full variable domain (remainder filled in from reference TRBV7-6 and TRBJ2-7): GAGVSQSPRYKVTKRGQDVALRCDPISGHVSLYWYRQALGQGPEFLTYFNYEAQQDKSGLPNDRFSAERPEGSISTLTIQRTEQRDSAMYRCASSSIGTGTNEQYFGPGTRLTVT.